Below, 9 T cell receptor beta chains from the same sample are listed, as sequenced in a study of human T cells and chemical hapten exposure. TCRdb recomputed calls from the RACE reads with MiXCR, one row per CDR3 protein. The repertoire holds 150,000 to 200,000 distinct CDR3 sequences, with roughly a quarter as singletons. Time point meaning: patch test 3, about 24 weeks after DPC sensitization. Treatment: therapeutic diphenylcyclopropenone sensitization with weekly scalp DPC. Specimen: whole blood, collected in connection with sensitization to the hapten diphenylcyclopropenone (DPC). These receptors were collected from a woman between 40 and 50 years old with alopecia areata. Some clones in this sample may be carry-over from other donors' samples.

This clonotype was observed a handful of times. This chain links TRBV28 with TRBJ2-3; D call uncertain. Trimming removed 5 bases at V and 4 bases at J, with 7 bases between. Germline loops: CDR1 MDHEN, CDR2 SYDVKM. The CDR3 is 12 amino acids. The DNA for the CDR3 is TGTGCCAGCAGTCTGCCAGCAGATACGCAGTATTTT. Amino acids: CASSLPADTQYF.

V is TRBV7-9 and J is TRBJ1-4; possible D gene TRBD1, 6 bases. V was pared by 5 bases and J by 7 bases, with 11 bases between. Germline CDR1 reads SEHNR; CDR2 reads FQNEAQ (reference sequence). CDR3 length: 13 amino acids. DNA of the CDR3: TGTGCCAGCAGCACTCAACAGGGTGAAAAACTGTTTTTT. Its translation: CASSTQQGEKLFF.

This clonotype has a count of ten or more. The gene calls are TRBV29-1 and TRBJ2-1; 14 nucleotides agree with TRBD2. CDR3 length: 19 amino acids. Germline CDR1 reads SQVTM; CDR2 reads ANQGSEA. V gave up 8 bases and J gave up 7 bases; unmatched junction bases: 22. CDR3: CSSGATGTSGSWTYNEQFF. In DNA form, the CDR3 reads TGCAGCTCGGGGGCCACCGGGACTAGCGGGAGTTGGACGTATAATGAGCAGTTCTTC.

Only one count was recorded for this clonotype. CDR3 region: CASSPYTASGNEQFF. The CDR3 DNA reads as TGTGCCAGCAGCCCTTATACGGCTAGCGGGAATGAGCAGTTCTTC. The V gene is TRBV7-2, the J gene TRBJ2-1; 8 positions match TRBD2. Germline lookup yields CDR1 SGHTA and CDR2 FQGNSA. The CDR3 runs 15 residues. V was clipped by 5 bases and J by 7 bases; unmatched bases: 10.

This chain joins TRBV29-1 and TRBJ2-1; 14 nucleotides align to TRBD2. V shed 5 bases, J shed 2 bases, and the junction held 8 bases outside the gene matches. Germline CDR1 and CDR2: SQVTM and ANQGSEA. The CDR3 runs 17 residues. The CDR3, as DNA: TGCAGCGTTCCGGGACTAGCGGGAGATGGGGCCTACAATGAGCAGTTCTTC. Translated: CSVPGLAGDGAYNEQFF.

The rearrangement uses TRBV29-1 and TRBJ1-2; 12 bases line up with TRBD1. Germline CDR1 and CDR2: SQVTM and ANQGSEA. This CDR3 region has 14 residues. With 6 bases clipped from V and 4 bases from J, the junction kept 6 bases outside the gene matches. CDR3 DNA sequence: TGCAGCGTGGACGGGACAGGGGGCAGCTATGGCTACACCTTC. The encoded protein is CSVDGTGGSYGYTF.

The table lists this clonotype with a few counts. The chain joins TRBV7-2 to TRBJ2-5; 7 positions match TRBD2. V was clipped by 2 bases and J by 4 bases; unmatched bases: 7. This CDR3 comprises 15 residues. In germline, CDR1 is SGHTA, CDR2 FQGNSA. The CDR3, as DNA: TGTGCCAGCAGCTTATGGTCGGGAGGATCAGAGACCCAGTACTTC. Its translation is CASSLWSGGSETQYF. Full variable domain (rest looked up from reference TRBV7-2 and TRBJ2-5): GAGVSQSPSNKVTEKGKDVELRCDPISGHTALYWYRQSLGQGLEFLIYFQGNSAPDKSGLPSDRFSAERTGGSVSTLTIQRTQQEDSAVYLCASSLWSGGSETQYFGPGTRLLVL.

This clonotype was counted only a few times. The chain links TRBV28 to TRBJ1-5; D may be TRBD1 (5 bases). V lost 4 bases and J 6 bases, leaving 13 bases between the germline ends. The CDR3 consists of 14 residues. Looked up from germline, CDR1 is MDHEN and CDR2 is SYDVKM. The CDR3 protein is CASSYQGASQPQHF. In nucleotides, the CDR3 is TGTGCCAGCAGTTATCAGGGCGCGAGTCAGCCCCAGCATTTT.

The chain joins TRBV28 to TRBJ1-1, with 11 nucleotides matching TRBD1. V was pared by 4 bases and J by 5 bases, with 12 bases of the junction left unmatched. This CDR3 is 17 amino acids long. CDR1 is MDHEN and CDR2 is SYDVKM in the germline V gene. DNA for the CDR3: TGTGCCAGCAGTTCCCCCAGTACCGGGACAGGGGGAACTGAAGCTTTCTTT. This sequence encodes CASSSPSTGTGGTEAFF.